Given below is one T cell receptor (beta chain) in context. What it binds is unknown. The sample comes from a study of CXCR3-negative and CXCR3-positive naive CD8 T cells. Study outcomes and limitations: The TRB CDR3s that CXCR3-positive naive cells carried were more hydrophobic than those of CXCR3-negative naive cells. Similar TRBV-TRBJ usage characterized naive CXCR3-negative and CXCR3-positive cells; memory cells differed.

All TRB cDNA libraries came from 5' RACE performed with UMI labels. TCRdb processed the 5' RACE reads again and assigns one entry to each CDR3 protein, with no DNA. The specimen's table records about 62,000 distinct CDR3 sequences. The sorter processed each CD8+ T cell subset in triplicate at over 250,000 cells apiece. Naive CD8+ T cells showed a CD45RO-CCR7+CD27+CD95- phenotype. The CDR3 runs to 14 residues. Germline V gene lookup returns CDR1 ENHRY and CDR2 SYGVKD. This chain joins TRBV10-3 and TRBJ2-7; the TRBD1 assignment by TCRdb is unverifiable without DNA. The source of this sequence is a human donor in good health. Some clones in this sample may be carry-over from other donors' samples. Source material: naive CXCR3- CD8+ T cells from blood. This sample's subset: CD45RO-CCR7+CD27+CD95- naive CD8+ T cells lacking CXCR3 (TNR3-). This CDR3 is CAISESAGDYEQYF.